This T cell receptor (beta chain) is drawn from a study of identifying expanded T cells in peripheral blood. Whole-study results and caveats: Across healthy donors, higher total template counts meant significantly greater approximately two-week count variance.

Assay: immunoSEQ multiplex PCR; the TCRdb copy retains only in-frame clones and omits some. The table has over 70,000 clones, 70% to 90% seen once; the top ten hold around 20%. The CDR3 is 14 amino acids. V was cut by 8 bases and J by 5 bases, with 18 bases left in between. In germline, CDR1 is SGHTA, CDR2 FQGNSA. Regarding this clone: The antigen remains undetermined.

This chain connects TRBV7-2 to TRBJ1-1; a possible D gene is TRBD1 (6 bases). This clonotype was obtained from a person between 18 and 75 years old in good health. The sample taken for sequencing was blood. This chain's CDR3 is CASLPLTGRTEAFF. CDR3 in DNA: TGTGCCAGCTTGCCTCTAACAGGGAGAACTGAAGCTTTCTTT.